These T cell receptor beta chains were read from a single sample in a study of cytomegalovirus exposure and HLA in healthy donors. Method: immunoSEQ multiplex PCR; TCRdb's copy keeps in-frame clones and lacks some. The data show about 160,000 clones, roughly 77% seen once. The sequencing input was PBMCs. The receptors were sampled from a man in his late teens or twenties in good health and CMV-seropositive. The CDR3 runs from the conserved cysteine through the conserved F or W. Fields, in order: D gene, V gene, CDR3 length, clone size, J gene, CDR3 protein, CDR3 DNA. D genes are given only for firm matches. Not all rows give a size; the values are once, few, many and, for expanded clones, a class.

D gene: .; V gene: TRBV11-3; CDR3 length: 16; clone size: .; J gene: TRBJ1-1; CDR3 protein: CASSLNLGVRNTEAFF; CDR3 DNA: TGTGCCAGCAGCTTAAATCTCGGGGTTCGGAACACTGAAGCTTTCTTT
D gene: .; V gene: TRBV9; CDR3 length: 13; clone size: .; J gene: TRBJ1-2; CDR3 protein: CASSVGESYGYTF; CDR3 DNA: TGTGCCAGCAGCGTAGGAGAATCCTATGGCTACACCTTC
D gene: .; V gene: TRBV5-6; CDR3 length: 18; clone size: few; J gene: TRBJ1-3; CDR3 protein: CASSQFSGTPYSGNTIYF; CDR3 DNA: TGTGCCAGCAGCCAATTTTCCGGGACACCATACTCTGGAAACACCATATATTTT
D gene: .; V gene: TRBV30; CDR3 length: 13; clone size: .; J gene: TRBJ1-2; CDR3 protein: CAWSVAGDGGYTF; CDR3 DNA: TGTGCCTGGAGTGTGGCGGGGGATGGCGGCTACACCTTC
D gene: TRBD1; V gene: TRBV7-2; CDR3 length: 15; clone size: once; J gene: TRBJ1-2; CDR3 protein: CASSLQQDRAAGYTF; CDR3 DNA: TGTGCCAGCAGCTTACAGCAGGACAGGGCGGCTGGCTACACCTTC
D gene: TRBD1; V gene: TRBV6-5; CDR3 length: 15; clone size: .; J gene: TRBJ1-1; CDR3 protein: CASSTDRVLDTEAFF; CDR3 DNA: TGTGCCAGCAGTACCGACAGGGTTTTGGACACTGAAGCTTTCTTT
D gene: TRBD1; V gene: TRBV27; CDR3 length: 15; clone size: .; J gene: TRBJ2-5; CDR3 protein: CASNVGQGALETQYF; CDR3 DNA: TGTGCCAGCAACGTAGGACAGGGGGCTCTAGAGACCCAGTACTTC
D gene: .; V gene: TRBV2; CDR3 length: 15; clone size: .; J gene: TRBJ1-2; CDR3 protein: CASSEAGGRDYGYTF; CDR3 DNA: TGTGCCAGCAGTGAAGCGGGGGGGCGAGACTATGGCTACACCTTC
D gene: .; V gene: TRBV7-9; CDR3 length: 15; clone size: .; J gene: TRBJ2-1; CDR3 protein: CASSATAGVYNEQFF; CDR3 DNA: TGTGCCAGCAGCGCCACAGCGGGTGTGTACAATGAGCAGTTCTTC
D gene: .; V gene: TRBV11-2; CDR3 length: 13; clone size: .; J gene: TRBJ1-1; CDR3 protein: CASSLNTNTEAFF; CDR3 DNA: TGTGCCAGCAGCCTCAACACGAACACTGAAGCTTTCTTT
D gene: .; V gene: TRBV5-1; CDR3 length: 14; clone size: .; J gene: TRBJ1-1; CDR3 protein: CASSLEARGIAAFF; CDR3 DNA: TGCGCCAGCAGCTTGGAGGCCAGGGGAATTGCGGCTTTCTTT
D gene: .; V gene: TRBV30; CDR3 length: 14; clone size: .; J gene: TRBJ2-1; CDR3 protein: CAWTSRVSYNEQFF; CDR3 DNA: TGTGCCTGGACCAGCAGGGTTTCCTACAATGAGCAGTTCTTC
D gene: .; V gene: TRBV19; CDR3 length: 18; clone size: once; J gene: TRBJ1-4; CDR3 protein: CASSIDVVLGRGLEKLFF; CDR3 DNA: TGTGCCAGTAGTATAGATGTCGTTTTGGGGAGGGGCCTCGAAAAACTGTTTTTT
D gene: .; V gene: TRBV11-2; CDR3 length: 13; clone size: .; J gene: TRBJ1-1; CDR3 protein: CASSFMEGAEAFF; CDR3 DNA: TGTGCCAGCAGCTTTATGGAAGGGGCTGAAGCTTTCTTT
D gene: TRBD1; V gene: TRBV5-1; CDR3 length: 15; clone size: .; J gene: TRBJ1-4; CDR3 protein: CASSLASGGGEKLFF; CDR3 DNA: TGCGCCAGCAGCTTGGCCTCAGGGGGAGGCGAAAAACTGTTTTTT
D gene: TRBD1; V gene: TRBV29-1; CDR3 length: 13; clone size: .; J gene: TRBJ1-4; CDR3 protein: CSVSGQGEEKLFF; CDR3 DNA: TGCAGCGTTTCAGGACAGGGAGAGGAAAAACTGTTTTTT
D gene: TRBD1; V gene: TRBV6-1; CDR3 length: 14; clone size: few; J gene: TRBJ1-1; CDR3 protein: CASRPGTVGTEAFF; CDR3 DNA: TGTGCCAGCAGACCCGGGACAGTGGGGACTGAAGCTTTCTTT
D gene: .; V gene: TRBV2; CDR3 length: 15; clone size: once; J gene: TRBJ2-2; CDR3 protein: CASRKGRGVSGELFF; CDR3 DNA: TGTGCCAGCAGGAAGGGCAGGGGAGTGTCCGGGGAGCTGTTTTTT
D gene: .; V gene: TRBV6-1; CDR3 length: 13; clone size: .; J gene: TRBJ1-2; CDR3 protein: CASSVGFNYGYTF; CDR3 DNA: TGTGCCAGCAGTGTCGGTTTTAACTATGGCTACACCTTC
D gene: .; V gene: TRBV27; CDR3 length: 17; clone size: .; J gene: TRBJ2-3; CDR3 protein: CASSLRQPPYSTDTQYF; CDR3 DNA: TGTGCCAGCAGTTTGAGGCAGCCACCCTATAGCACAGATACGCAGTATTTT
D gene: .; V gene: TRBV10-3; CDR3 length: 12; clone size: .; J gene: TRBJ2-1; CDR3 protein: CAISREYNEQFF; CDR3 DNA: TGTGCCATCAGTAGGGAGTACAATGAGCAGTTCTTC
D gene: .; V gene: TRBV6-5; CDR3 length: 14; clone size: few; J gene: TRBJ1-3; CDR3 protein: CASSYRGGEDTIYF; CDR3 DNA: TGTGCCAGCAGTTACCGTGGGGGCGAGGACACCATATATTTT
D gene: TRBD1; V gene: TRBV27; CDR3 length: 17; clone size: .; J gene: TRBJ2-4; CDR3 protein: CASSLIAGTGGKNIQYF; CDR3 DNA: TGTGCCAGCAGTTTGATAGCTGGGACAGGAGGAAAAAACATTCAGTACTTC
D gene: TRBD2; V gene: TRBV27; CDR3 length: 13; clone size: .; J gene: TRBJ2-3; CDR3 protein: CASGLAGTDTQYF; CDR3 DNA: TGTGCCAGCGGACTAGCGGGCACAGATACGCAGTATTTT
D gene: .; V gene: TRBV28; CDR3 length: 14; clone size: .; J gene: TRBJ1-1; CDR3 protein: CASSLISTAGKAFF; CDR3 DNA: TGTGCCAGCAGTCTTATCTCGACAGCGGGGAAAGCTTTCTTT
D gene: .; V gene: TRBV6-4; CDR3 length: 14; clone size: .; J gene: TRBJ2-1; CDR3 protein: CASSPTDRNNEQFF; CDR3 DNA: TGTGCCAGCAGCCCTACTGACAGGAACAATGAGCAGTTCTTC
D gene: .; V gene: TRBV15; CDR3 length: 16; clone size: .; J gene: TRBJ2-1; CDR3 protein: CATSRDLASSYNEQFF; CDR3 DNA: TGTGCCACCAGCAGAGATCTGGCTAGCTCCTACAATGAGCAGTTCTTC
D gene: TRBD1; V gene: TRBV25-1; CDR3 length: 17; clone size: .; J gene: TRBJ1-1; CDR3 protein: CASSGLGQGATNTEAFF; CDR3 DNA: TGTGCCAGCAGCGGCCTGGGACAGGGGGCGACGAACACTGAAGCTTTCTTT
D gene: TRBD2; V gene: TRBV6-5; CDR3 length: 15; clone size: .; J gene: TRBJ2-1; CDR3 protein: CASSYYAGGLNEQFF; CDR3 DNA: TGTGCCAGCAGTTACTACGCGGGAGGGCTTAATGAGCAGTTCTTC
D gene: .; V gene: TRBV6-1; CDR3 length: 13; clone size: .; J gene: TRBJ1-5; CDR3 protein: CASRQRENQPQHF; CDR3 DNA: TGTGCCAGCAGGCAGAGGGAGAATCAGCCCCAGCATTTT
D gene: TRBD2; V gene: TRBV7-2; CDR3 length: 13; clone size: .; J gene: TRBJ2-1; CDR3 protein: CATSLAGASEQFF; CDR3 DNA: TGTGCCACCAGCCTAGCGGGAGCTTCTGAGCAGTTCTTC
D gene: TRBD1; V gene: TRBV7-2; CDR3 length: 18; clone size: .; J gene: TRBJ2-6; CDR3 protein: CASSLVHRGLSGANVLTF; CDR3 DNA: TGTGCCAGCAGCTTAGTGCACAGGGGGCTCTCTGGGGCCAACGTCCTGACTTTC
D gene: TRBD1; V gene: TRBV29-1; CDR3 length: 15; clone size: .; J gene: TRBJ1-5; CDR3 protein: CSVTETGGGVGPQHF; CDR3 DNA: TGCAGCGTAACCGAGACAGGGGGCGGGGTGGGGCCCCAGCATTTT
D gene: TRBD1; V gene: TRBV9; CDR3 length: 13; clone size: .; J gene: TRBJ1-2; CDR3 protein: CASSLRGNYGYTF; CDR3 DNA: TGTGCCAGCAGCCTCAGGGGGAACTATGGCTACACCTTC
D gene: .; V gene: TRBV5-6; CDR3 length: 14; clone size: .; J gene: TRBJ1-1; CDR3 protein: CASIANMVSTEAFF; CDR3 DNA: TGTGCCAGCATCGCTAATATGGTTAGCACTGAAGCTTTCTTT
D gene: TRBD1; V gene: TRBV5-6; CDR3 length: 18; clone size: .; J gene: TRBJ1-1; CDR3 protein: CASSPSTRQGLWVAEAFF; CDR3 DNA: TGTGCCAGCAGCCCATCGACTCGACAGGGCCTCTGGGTGGCTGAAGCTTTCTTT
D gene: TRBD1; V gene: TRBV9; CDR3 length: 14; clone size: .; J gene: TRBJ1-1; CDR3 protein: CASSGGQGNTEAFF; CDR3 DNA: TGTGCCAGCAGCGGAGGACAGGGAAACACTGAAGCTTTCTTT
D gene: .; V gene: TRBV5-1; CDR3 length: 13; clone size: few; J gene: TRBJ1-2; CDR3 protein: CASSLSGDYGYTF; CDR3 DNA: TGCGCCAGCAGCTTGTCGGGGGACTATGGCTACACCTTC
D gene: .; V gene: TRBV19; CDR3 length: 13; clone size: many; J gene: TRBJ1-5; CDR3 protein: CASSAQGSQPQHF; CDR3 DNA: TGTGCCAGTAGTGCCCAGGGTTCTCAGCCCCAGCATTTT
D gene: TRBD2; V gene: TRBV25-1; CDR3 length: 16; clone size: .; J gene: TRBJ2-3; CDR3 protein: CASSFSSGGIRGTQYF; CDR3 DNA: TGTGCCAGCAGTTTTTCGAGCGGGGGGATAAGGGGTACGCAGTATTTT
D gene: .; V gene: TRBV7-9; CDR3 length: 17; clone size: .; J gene: TRBJ2-5; CDR3 protein: CASSLGAGEMLQETQYF; CDR3 DNA: TGTGCCAGCAGCTTAGGGGCAGGGGAAATGTTACAAGAGACCCAGTACTTC
D gene: TRBD1; V gene: TRBV7-2; CDR3 length: 15; clone size: few; J gene: TRBJ1-4; CDR3 protein: CASSPTTYRGEKLFF; CDR3 DNA: TGTGCCAGCAGCCCAACGACATACAGGGGTGAAAAACTGTTTTTT
D gene: TRBD1; V gene: TRBV5-5; CDR3 length: 14; clone size: .; J gene: TRBJ1-1; CDR3 protein: CASSRQGGDTEAFF; CDR3 DNA: TGTGCCAGCAGTAGACAGGGGGGGGACACTGAAGCTTTCTTT
D gene: .; V gene: TRBV19; CDR3 length: 12; clone size: .; J gene: TRBJ1-2; CDR3 protein: CARNQGLYGYTF; CDR3 DNA: TGTGCCAGGAACCAGGGGTTGTATGGCTACACCTTC
D gene: .; V gene: TRBV5-6; CDR3 length: 14; clone size: .; J gene: TRBJ2-1; CDR3 protein: CASSLVRGINEQFF; CDR3 DNA: TGTGCCAGCAGCTTGGTAAGAGGGATTAATGAGCAGTTCTTC
D gene: TRBD1; V gene: TRBV18; CDR3 length: 15; clone size: .; J gene: TRBJ1-1; CDR3 protein: CASSLGQGMNTEAFF; CDR3 DNA: TGTGCCAGCTCACTTGGACAGGGAATGAACACTGAAGCTTTCTTT